Listed below are T cell receptor beta chains from one sample, sequenced in a study of prognosis after radiotherapy for stage I lung cancer. TCRdb redid the calling of the multiplex PCR reads with MiXCR, one entry per CDR3 protein. In the table there are about 15,000 distinct CDR3 sequences, about a quarter of which are singletons. The sequencing used PBMCs, collected before or after stereotactic body radiation therapy (not recorded which). Every receptor here comes from a donor over 45 with non-small cell lung cancer. CDR3s include the opening cysteine and the closing phenylalanine or tryptophan. D genes are given only for firm matches. A row's size may be missing; if present it is once, few, many or a size class.

clone size	V gene	D gene	J gene	CDR3 DNA	CDR3 protein
medium-sized	TRBV7-3	-	TRBJ2-2	TGTGCCAGCAGCTTCGGAAACCCCGGGGAGCTGTTTTTT	CASSFGNPGELFF
many	TRBV27	-	TRBJ2-1	TGTGCCAGCAGATCGGAGGGCCGGGGAAATGAGCAGTTCTTC	CASRSEGRGNEQFF
-	TRBV7-3	-	TRBJ1-1	TGTGCCAGCAGACCAGGCCGTTTTGGTAGGGCCGAAGCTTTCTTT	CASRPGRFGRAEAFF
many	TRBV5-1	-	TRBJ2-7	TGCGCCAGCGCATGGGCCACTAGTGTGAGTCCCTACGAGCAGTACTTC	CASAWATSVSPYEQYF
medium-sized	TRBV28	-	TRBJ1-6	TGTGCCAGCAATCCACTTGACACGGTTTTGGATTCACCCCTCCACTTT	CASNPLDTVLDSPLHF
many	TRBV6-1	TRBD1	TRBJ1-1	TGTGCCCGAGGGACAGGGGCGATGAACACTGAAGCTTTCTTT	CARGTGAMNTEAFF
many	TRBV27	-	TRBJ2-7	TGTGCCAGCAAATTAGGACACGAATTTCTCGAGCAGTACTTC	CASKLGHEFLEQYF
-	TRBV6-1	-	TRBJ2-2	TGTGCCAGCCGCAGGGACCACGGGACACGGGTAAACACCTGGGAGCTGTTTTTT	CASRRDHGTRVNTWELFF
-	TRBV7-6	-	TRBJ1-1	TGTGCCAGCAGCCCGCCGCCGGGGGGGGGCCTGGACACTGAAGCTTTCTTT	CASSPPPGGGLDTEAFF
medium-sized	TRBV7-3	-	TRBJ2-1	TGTGCCAGCAGCTGGGACTCCGGCTCCTACAATGAGCAGTTCTTC	CASSWDSGSYNEQFF
many	TRBV4-2	-	TRBJ2-1	TGTGCCAGCAGCACTAGGAAGGGTAATAATGAGCAGTTCTTC	CASSTRKGNNEQFF
medium-sized	TRBV28	-	TRBJ2-1	TGTGCCAGCAGAACCGTGGGGGGGCTAGCATATGAGCAGTTCTTC	CASRTVGGLAYEQFF
many	TRBV14	-	TRBJ2-7	TGTGCCAGCAGCCAAGATTGGGCCAACCACTACGAGCAGTACTTC	CASSQDWANHYEQYF
many	TRBV7-6	TRBD1	TRBJ2-5	TGTGCCAGCAGCTTAGCGAGACAGGGGTACCAAGAGACCCAGTACTTC	CASSLARQGYQETQYF
medium-sized	TRBV28	-	TRBJ1-6	TGTGCCAGCAGTCCGCCCCCCTATAATTCACCCCTCCACTTT	CASSPPPYNSPLHF
medium-sized	TRBV27	-	TRBJ2-7	TGTGCCAGCAGTCGGGAACGGAACTCGTACGAGCAGTACTTC	CASSRERNSYEQYF
many	TRBV29-1	-	TRBJ2-1	TGCAGCGTTGCGGGCATGAGCTCCTACAATGAGCAGTTCTTC	CSVAGMSSYNEQFF
medium-sized	TRBV5-1	-	TRBJ2-3	TGCGCCAGCAGCCCTATCAGACAGGGCACAGATACGCAGTATTTT	CASSPIRQGTDTQYF
medium-sized	TRBV7-3	-	TRBJ2-3	TGTGCCAGCAGCCAAGGGACGCATGCCCCCACAGATACGCAGTATTTT	CASSQGTHAPTDTQYF
-	TRBV3-1	-	TRBJ2-7	TGTGCCGGCAGCAAAAAGGACGAGCAGTACTTC	CAGSKKDEQYF
many	TRBV5-6	-	TRBJ2-1	TGTGCCAGCAGCTTGGGCGGGATCTCCTACAATGAGCAGTTCTTC	CASSLGGISYNEQFF
many	TRBV7-9	-	TRBJ2-7	TGTGCCAGCAGCACTTATCAGGCCGAGCAGTACTTC	CASSTYQAEQYF
medium-sized	TRBV6-1	TRBD1	TRBJ1-5	TGTGCCAGCAGGTCGACAGGGAACCAGCCCCAGCATTTT	CASRSTGNQPQHF
-	TRBV5-1	-	TRBJ1-5	TGCGCCAGCAGCTTACGGGGAAATCAGCCCCAGCATTTT	CASSLRGNQPQHF
-	TRBV12-3/TRBV12-4	-	TRBJ2-6	TGTGCCAGCAGCCTTTGGATCGGAATGGACGGGGCCAACGTCCTGACTTTC	CASSLWIGMDGANVLTF
medium-sized	TRBV15	-	TRBJ2-7	TGTGCCACCAGCATGGCGGACACCTACGAGCAGTACTTC	CATSMADTYEQYF
many	TRBV27	-	TRBJ2-5	TGTGCCAGCAGTCGCCGGGACGTCCAAGAGACCCAGTACTTC	CASSRRDVQETQYF
-	TRBV7-9	-	TRBJ2-6	TGTGCCAGCAGCATTAGTCCCTCTGGGGCGACCGTCCTGACTTTC	CASSISPSGATVLTF
many	TRBV6-9	-	TRBJ2-6	TGTGCCAGCAGTTATAGAGTAACGGGGGCCAACGTCCTGACTTTC	CASSYRVTGANVLTF
many	TRBV12-3/TRBV12-4	-	TRBJ1-5	TGTGCCAGCTCTAACACAGGTGGCAATCAGCCCCAGCATTTT	CASSNTGGNQPQHF
many	TRBV19	TRBD1	TRBJ1-3	TGTGCCAGTAACCCGGACAGGGGAGGTGGAAACACCATATATTTT	CASNPDRGGGNTIYF
-	TRBV12-3/TRBV12-4	TRBD2	TRBJ2-7	TGTGCCAGCAGTTCCTCCCGAGGACTAGCGGCTCCTAAGCAGTACTTC	CASSSSRGLAAPKQYF
-	TRBV6-1	-	TRBJ1-6	TGTGCCAGCGTAGAAAGGGATTGGGGGCTTTCACCCCTACACTTT	CASVERDWGLSPLHF
many	TRBV12-3/TRBV12-4	-	TRBJ1-5	TGTGCCAGCAGTTTAGCTGGGTCGGGGCAGCCCCAGCATTTT	CASSLAGSGQPQHF
medium-sized	TRBV27	TRBD1	TRBJ2-3	TGTGCCAGCAGTTTTTGCGTGGGGACAGGGGGTGGACGGATAGATACGCAGTATTTT	CASSFCVGTGGGRIDTQYF
once	TRBV9	TRBD1	TRBJ2-7	TGTGCCAGCAGCCACGGACAGGGGGCCCACAAGCAGTACTTC	CASSHGQGAHKQYF
many	TRBV15	-	TRBJ2-7	TGTGCCACCAGCAGCCGGGACGGACCCTACGAGCAGTACTTC	CATSSRDGPYEQYF
medium-sized	TRBV2	-	TRBJ2-3	TGTGCCAGCGGGCCAGACGGCACAGATACGCAGTATTTT	CASGPDGTDTQYF
many	TRBV28	TRBD2	TRBJ2-1	TGTGCCGGCGGGGGTGTGACCCTCTCCTACAATGAGCAGTTCTTC	CAGGGVTLSYNEQFF
many	TRBV5-6	-	TRBJ1-4	TGTGCCAGCAGCAGGATCCGTGAGGCTGCAACTAATGAAAAACTGTTTTTT	CASSRIREAATNEKLFF
many	TRBV6-1	-	TRBJ1-4	TGTGCCAGCGGGGGGGCCGCCCTTTTGGAAAAACTGTTTTTT	CASGGAALLEKLFF
medium-sized	TRBV20-1	TRBD2	TRBJ2-1	TGCAGCTCCACGGGGCGGGGGAGCTCCTACAATGAGCAGTTCTTC	CSSTGRGSSYNEQFF
-	TRBV15	-	TRBJ2-1	TGTGCCACCATCATAGATATAAATGAGCAGTTCTTC	CATIIDINEQFF
-	TRBV28	-	TRBJ1-2	TGTACCAGCAGCAAACAACGGTGTGAGGGTGCAAACTATGGCTACACCTTC	CTSSKQRCEGANYGYTF
many	TRBV5-1	-	TRBJ2-5	TGCGCCAGCAGCTCAGGGAACCCAACGGGAGAGACCCAGTACTTC	CASSSGNPTGETQYF
many	TRBV19	TRBD2	TRBJ2-4	TGTGCCAGTAGTATAGGTTTGAGCGGGGGGAAAAACATTCAGTACTTC	CASSIGLSGGKNIQYF
medium-sized	TRBV20-1	TRBD1	TRBJ1-5	TGCAGTGCTACGCCGCTGCCACTCAGGGGGCGCGGTCAGCCCCAGCATTTT	CSATPLPLRGRGQPQHF
-	TRBV28	TRBD2	TRBJ2-7	TGTGCCAGCAGTTTAATAGCGGGAGCGGTCGGTTGGGAGCAGTACTTC	CASSLIAGAVGWEQYF
many	TRBV7-9	TRBD2	TRBJ2-1	TGTGCCAGCAGCTTACCCGGGGGCCGACTAGCGGGATATGAGCAGTTCTTC	CASSLPGGRLAGYEQFF
-	TRBV20-1	-	TRBJ2-1	TGCAGTGCTCACTGGTTGATAGCGGAGGAGTTCTTC	CSAHWLIAEEFF
many	TRBV5-4	TRBD2	TRBJ2-7	TGTGCCAGCAGCGTCCGCGGGAGGGCCTACGAGCAGTACTTC	CASSVRGRAYEQYF
many	TRBV7-2	TRBD1	TRBJ2-5	TGTGCCAGCACCAAGGACAGGGGAGAGACCCAGTACTTC	CASTKDRGETQYF
medium-sized	TRBV20-1	TRBD2	TRBJ2-1	TGCAGTGCGCTAGGGGGACTAGCGGGAGTCAATGAGCAGTTCTTC	CSALGGLAGVNEQFF
medium-sized	TRBV11-2	TRBD1	TRBJ2-2	TGTGCCAGCAGCCCGAGGACAGGGCCTCTCACCGGGGAGCTGTTTTTT	CASSPRTGPLTGELFF
many	TRBV6-1	-	TRBJ1-4	TGTGCCAGCAGGGGGCCGACTGCAACTAATGAAAAACTGTTTTTT	CASRGPTATNEKLFF